These 31 T cell receptor beta chains were sequenced from one sample in a study of preoperative IRX-2 immunotherapy in early breast cancer. TCRdb keeps only in-frame clones here, not all; method: immunoSEQ multiplex PCR. The sample has more than 6,500 clones, around 80% seen once. Treatment reported: preoperative locoregional IRX-2 cytokine immunotherapy. This specimen consisted of tumor tissue, obtained after IRX-2 immunotherapy. These receptors all come from a human donor with breast cancer.

CDR3 coding DNA: TGCGCCAGCAGCTTAGCGACAGGACCACAAGAGACCCAGTACTTC. It encodes CASSLATGPQETQYF. The chain has TRBV5-1 and TRBJ2-5; possibly TRBD1 for D (6 bases). The CDR3 runs 15 residues. Germline V CDR1 and CDR2: SGHRS, YFSETQ. Trimming cost V 2 bases and J 2 bases, with 13 bases left between them.

The chain has TRBV7-4 and TRBJ1-3, with D possibly TRBD1 on 5 matching bases. Germline values: CDR1 SGHVT, CDR2 SQSDAQ. Deletions cut 7 bases from V and 1 base from J, with 11 bases between. The CDR3 runs 14 residues. This CDR3 reads CASTTDRSGNTIYF. CDR3 DNA sequence: TGTGCCAGCACCACCGACAGATCTGGAAACACCATATATTTT.

V and J are TRBV19 and TRBJ1-6, with D possibly being TRBD1 (6 bases). This CDR3 region has 15 residues. Germline lookup yields CDR1 LNHDA and CDR2 SQIVND (reference sequence). V was shortened by 1 base and J by 13 bases, with 17 bases between the two germline ends. In DNA form, the CDR3 reads TGTGCCAGTAGTATAGTCTTTGGGGGCAGGGCGCCCCTCCACTTT. Translated, it gives CASSIVFGGRAPLHF.

V and J are TRBV23-1 and TRBJ1-1, with TRBD1 matching 8 bases. TRBV23-1 is placed among ORFs of uncertain function. The CDR3 extends over 17 amino acids. Trimming took 6 bases from V and 0 from J; bases not matched to a gene: 12. CDR3 region: CASSPTYRQGMNTEAFF. CDR3 nucleotide sequence: TGCGCCAGCAGCCCGACCTATCGACAGGGGATGAACACTGAAGCTTTCTTT.

The genes are TRBV6-7 and TRBJ1-1, with a possible D match to TRBD1 (5 bases). TRBV6-7 is placed among ORFs of uncertain function. The CDR3 loop spans 12 amino acids. Trimming cost V 5 bases and J 7 bases, with 11 bases left between them. CDR3 sequence: CASSDTGYEAFF. The DNA of the CDR3 is TGTGCCAGCAGTGACACAGGATATGAAGCTTTCTTT.

The rearrangement joins TRBV5-1 to TRBJ2-1; TRBD2 might be the D (6 bases). Germline-derived CDR1 and CDR2 are SGHRS and YFSETQ. The CDR3 length is 17 residues. The V end was cut by 0 bases, the J end by 0 bases, with 13 bases between. CDR3 DNA: TGCGCCAGCAGCTTGGACGGGGTCGGGAGCTCCTACAATGAGCAGTTCTTC. Its translation is CASSLDGVGSSYNEQFF.

By sample fraction, this clone is medium-sized. The CDR3 region has the DNA TGTGCCAGCAGTTACTTTGCTAATTCACCCCTCCACTTT. Translating it yields CASSYFANSPLHF. The chain uses TRBV6-8 and TRBJ1-6, with no clear D. This CDR3 has 13 residues. The ends were cut back, 1 base at V and 6 bases at J, with 4 bases in the middle. In germline, CDR1 is MNHGY, CDR2 SAAAGT.

This rearrangement joins TRBV19 to TRBJ1-2, with a possible D match to TRBD1 (5 bases). V was cut by 9 bases and J by 4 bases, with 21 bases left in between. Germline lookup yields CDR1 LNHDA and CDR2 SQIVND (reference sequence). The CDR3 runs to 15 residues. This chain's CDR3 is CASSPVGTGSYGYTF. As DNA, the CDR3 is TGTGCCAGCTCCCCCGTGGGGACGGGGAGCTATGGCTACACCTTC.

The chain recombines TRBV5-1 with TRBJ2-6, with D perhaps TRBD1 or TRBD2 (6 bases each). The CDR3 runs to 15 residues. The ends were cut back, 4 bases at V and 1 base at J, with 9 bases in the middle. The germline gives CDR1 SGHRS, CDR2 YFSETQ. The chain's CDR3 is CASSKGGSGANVLTF. Written as DNA, the CDR3 is TGCGCCAGCAGCAAAGGGGGGTCTGGGGCCAACGTCCTGACTTTC.

The V and J genes are TRBV6-1 and TRBJ1-2; possible D gene TRBD1, 5 bases. This CDR3 has 14 amino acids. The V and J ends lost 1 base and 4 bases respectively, with 10 bases between them. Germline CDR1 and CDR2: MNHNS and SASEGT. Here the CDR3 DNA reads TGTGCCAGCAGTGAAGGGACGGGACTCTATGGCTACACCTTC. It encodes CASSEGTGLYGYTF.

This rearrangement joins TRBV10-1 to TRBJ1-4; D possibly corresponds to TRBD1 (5 bases). Germline CDR1 and CDR2: WNHNN and SYGVQD (reference sequence). The CDR3 is 18 residues long. Between the trimmed V and J ends, which lost 2 bases and 0 bases, there was a span of 16 bases. CDR3 sequence reads: CASSEPGTPPATNEKLFF. Written as DNA, the CDR3 is TGCGCCAGCAGTGAGCCGGGGACTCCTCCGGCAACTAATGAAAAACTGTTTTTT.

Comments on this clone: One junction end does not reproduce the germline sequence, and a read error may be involved. The chain combines TRBV7-1 with TRBJ2-5; TRBD1 agrees at 8 bases. TRBV7-1 is noted as an ORF with a role that remains uncertain. CDR3 size: 16 residues. In nucleotides, the CDR3 is TGTGTCAGCAGCCCTCAACTCGGACAGGGAAGGGGGACCCAGTACTTC. It is translated as CVSSPQLGQGRGTQYF.

In its sample, this clone ranks as large. V and J are TRBV11-3 and TRBJ2-5; 9 bases agree with TRBD1. Germline V gives CDR1 SGHNT, CDR2 YENEEA. With V trimmed by 1 base and J by 4 bases, 10 bases remained unmatched. This CDR3 has 17 residues. CDR3 nucleotide sequence: TGTGCCAGCAGCTTAGGAGGGACAGGGTATTCGGGAGAGACCCAGTACTTC. It specifies CASSLGGTGYSGETQYF.

This clone was seen a single time. The chain joins TRBV6-7 to TRBJ2-7; D is uncertain. TRBV6-7 is treated as an ORF (open reading frame) with a function not yet certain. CDR3 length equals 14 residues. Trimming removed 5 bases from V and 6 bases from J, with 17 bases in between. This CDR3 is CASSEGVPRFEQYF. Here the CDR3 DNA reads TGTGCCAGCAGTGAAGGCGTCCCACGGTTCGAGCAGTACTTC.

V usage is TRBV18 and J usage is TRBJ1-3, with D tentatively TRBD1 (5 bases). Trimming pared 4 bases from V and 3 bases from J, leaving 7 bases between. The CDR3 totals 13 residues. CDR1 and CDR2 (germline): KGHSH, LQKENI. This CDR3 reads CASSRGFGNTIYF. CDR3 bases: TGTGCCAGCTCACGGGGCTTTGGAAACACCATATATTTT.

The chain joins TRBV29-1 to TRBJ1-1; D gene unclear. The CDR3 runs to 15 residues. V gave up 6 bases and J gave up 0 bases, with 17 bases separating them. The germline V gene encodes CDR1 SQVTM and CDR2 ANQGSEA. In nucleotides, the CDR3 is TGCAGCGTCCTAAGCCCGTTTCGAATGAACACTGAAGCTTTCTTT. Protein sequence: CSVLSPFRMNTEAFF. The complete variable domain, with remaining parts taken from reference TRBV29-1 and TRBJ1-1, reads SAVISQKPSRDICQRGTSLTIQCQVDSQVTMMFWYRQQPGQSLTLIATANQGSEATYESGFVIDKFPISRPNLTFSTLTVSNMSPEDSSIYLCSVLSPFRMNTEAFFGQGTRLTVV.

This chain links TRBV1 with TRBJ2-1; the D call of TRBD2 is as the table states it, not checked on the DNA. TRBV1 is recorded as a pseudogene. The CDR3 has 17 amino acids. The CDR3 DNA follows: TGCGCCAGCAGCCAGAGAATAGCGGGGCCCCGCTCAGATGAGCAGTTCTTC. Amino acid sequence: CASSQRIAGPRSDEQFF.

This clone was recorded once. The rearrangement links TRBV18 to TRBJ1-2, with 7 bases identical to TRBD1. The germline V gene encodes CDR1 KGHSH and CDR2 LQKENI. CDR3 size: 15 residues. Losses at the gene ends were 6 bases for V and 8 bases for J; bases not matched to a gene: 15. The DNA of the CDR3 is TGTGCCAGCTCCCCAGGGGGGGGCGCGGTCGGAGGCTACACCTTC. Its protein product is CASSPGGGAVGGYTF.

The chain links TRBV11-3 to TRBJ2-7; 7 bases align to TRBD2. V was clipped by 3 bases and J by 2 bases; unmatched bases: 4. CDR3 length: 14 amino acids. The germline gives CDR1 SGHNT, CDR2 YENEEA. CDR3 amino acids: CASSLGGSTYEQYF. In DNA form, the CDR3 reads TGTGCCAGCAGCTTGGGGGGGAGTACCTACGAGCAGTACTTC.

V gene TRBV11-3 combines with J gene TRBJ2-3; TRBD2 aligns across 13 bases. CDR1 SGHNT and CDR2 YENEEA come from the germline V gene. This CDR3 has 18 amino acids. Unmatched junction bases numbered 8, after V lost 5 bases and J lost 0 bases. Here the CDR3 DNA reads TGTGCCAGCAGCGCCTGGACTAGCGGGGGAGGAAGCACAGATACGCAGTATTTT. It encodes CASSAWTSGGGSTDTQYF.

V is TRBV11-3 and J is TRBJ2-7; 9 bases are a match to TRBD2. The CDR3 loop spans 15 amino acids. Germline CDR1 reads SGHNT; CDR2 reads YENEEA. J lost 2 bases, V lost 6 bases, and 8 bases had no gene match. The CDR3 nucleotides read TGTGCCAGCAGTTCAGGCCTAGCGGGGACCTACGAGCAGTACTTC. Translating it yields CASSSGLAGTYEQYF. Combining the CDR3 with reference TRBV11-3 and TRBJ2-7 gives the whole variable domain EAGVVQSPRYKIIEKKQPVAFWCNPISGHNTLYWYLQNLGQGPELLIRYENEEAVDDSQLPKDRFSAERLKGVDSTLKIQPAELGDSAVYLCASSSGLAGTYEQYFGPGTRLTVT.

This CDR3 is CSVSRRRGREGRTGAFF. The DNA for the CDR3 is TGCAGCGTGTCCCGCCGAAGGGGGCGCGAGGGGCGTACAGGCGCTTTCTTT. The genes are TRBV29-1 and TRBJ1-1; 7 positions agree with TRBD1. This CDR3 comprises 17 residues. CDR1 is SQVTM and CDR2 is ANQGSEA in the germline V gene. V shed 6 bases and J 11 bases; nucleotides not matched to a gene: 27.

This chain uses TRBV30 with TRBJ1-2; D ambiguous. CDR3 length equals 12 residues. Germline V gives CDR1 GTSNPN, CDR2 SVGIG (reference sequence). Trimming took off 2 bases at V and 8 bases at J, with 12 bases between the two ends. In nucleotides, the CDR3 is TGTGCCTGGAGTCTAGCGGCGGGGGGCTACACCTTC. Translated: CAWSLAAGGYTF.

In regard to this clone: Compared with germline, one end of the junction differs, possibly owing to a read error. The genes are TRBV15 and TRBJ1-4; 7 bases map to TRBD1. In germline, CDR1 is LNHNV, CDR2 YYDKDF (reference sequence). The CDR3 loop spans 17 amino acids. CDR3 coding DNA: TGTGCCAGCAGCTTGGAACCGGGGACAGCTCTTGGGGAAAAACTGTTTTTT. Translation gives CASSLEPGTALGEKLFF.

The chain joins TRBV18 to TRBJ1-4; the match to TRBD1 covers 7 bases. V trimming: 5 bases; J trimming: 3 bases; junction bases outside the gene matches: 6. The germline V gene encodes CDR1 KGHSH and CDR2 LQKENI. This CDR3 comprises 15 residues. The CDR3, as DNA: TGTGCCAGCTCAACCCAGGGGGGGTCTAATGAAAAACTGTTTTTT. Protein sequence: CASSTQGGSNEKLFF.

V gene TRBV25-1 combines with J gene TRBJ1-5; 7 nucleotides line up with TRBD1. The length of the CDR3 is 15 residues. Per germline, CDR1 MGHDK and CDR2 SYGVNS. After removal of 5 bases from V and 3 bases from J, the junction contained 7 bases not matched to a gene. CDR3 region: CASSPHRGDNQPQHF. The CDR3 DNA reads as TGTGCCAGCAGTCCCCACAGGGGTGACAATCAGCCCCAGCATTTT.

The chain carries TRBV5-1 and TRBJ1-3; D possibly corresponds to TRBD1 (5 bases). This CDR3 is 14 amino acids long. Between the trimmed V and J ends, which lost 7 bases and 4 bases, there was a span of 15 bases. Germline CDR1 SGHRS, CDR2 YFSETQ. As DNA, the CDR3 is TGCGCCAGCCGACTGGGGACCGGGGGAAACACCATATATTTT. Protein product: CASRLGTGGNTIYF.

This rearrangement joins TRBV6-8 to TRBJ1-5; D remains ambiguous. Germline assignment: CDR1 MNHGY and CDR2 SAAAGT. This CDR3 has 14 amino acids. V lost 5 bases and J lost 0, with 8 bases in between. CDR3 DNA sequence: TGTGCCAGCAGTAATACGTATAGCAATCAGCCCCAGCATTTT. As protein: CASSNTYSNQPQHF.

In its sample, this clone is medium-sized. The chain employs TRBV11-3 and TRBJ1-5; possible D gene TRBD1, 5 bases. V lost 3 bases and J lost 7, with 16 bases in between. Germline assignment: CDR1 SGHNT and CDR2 YENEEA. The CDR3 spans 15 residues. The CDR3 here is CASSLGPGSGQPQHF. The CDR3, as DNA: TGTGCCAGCAGCTTGGGTCCAGGGTCAGGACAGCCCCAGCATTTT.

V usage is TRBV29-1 and J usage is TRBJ1-2; D uncertain. Per germline, CDR1 SQVTM and CDR2 ANQGSEA. The V end was cut by 0 bases, the J end by 6 bases, with 8 bases between. This CDR3 has 12 amino acids. CDR3: CSVEDTPNGYTF. Here the CDR3 DNA reads TGCAGCGTTGAAGATACACCTAATGGCTACACCTTC.

The J gene is TRBJ1-2, the V gene TRBV6-8; maybe TRBD1 (5 bases). The germline V and J ends were trimmed by 0 bases and 0 bases, with 11 bases remaining between them. The germline V gene has CDR1 MNHGY and CDR2 SAAAGT. The CDR3 extends over 16 amino acids. Here the CDR3 reads CASSYSNKGTNYGYTF. CDR3 sequence (DNA): TGTGCCAGCAGTTACTCGAATAAGGGGACTAACTATGGCTACACCTTC.